This T cell receptor beta chain is drawn from a study of graft-versus-host responses after intestinal transplantation. About the research overall: Anti-thymocyte globulin induction preceded approximately three years of tacrolimus and steroid maintenance in all recipients.

To note about this clone: Its antigen remains unidentified.

The V end was cut by 4 bases, the J end by 0 bases, with 16 bases between. Germline-derived CDR1 and CDR2 are MGHRA and YSYEKL. This CDR3 has 17 amino acids. Study observations and caveats: Researchers found GvH clones in recipient marrow, and some showed up first in ileum or blood.

Repertoires were generated with immunoSEQ multiplex PCR, while TCRdb's copy carries only in-frame clones and drops some. Here the sample spans about 120,000 clones, about 95% being singletons. The V call is TRBV4-1, the J call TRBJ2-4; D ambiguous. This TCR was sampled from a human donor who received an intestinal transplant. The material sequenced was unstimulated CD8+ T cells sorted from spleen or lymph node cells, taken before intestinal transplant. This CDR3 is CASSPRSPRVAKNIQYF. The CDR3 DNA is TGCGCCAGCAGCCCCCGGAGCCCCCGGGTAGCCAAAAACATTCAGTACTTC.